Below, 25 T cell receptor beta chains from the same sample are listed, as sequenced in a study of T cells after yellow fever vaccination. TCRdb reprocessed the 5' RACE reads via MiXCR and lists one record per CDR3 protein. The sample has under 300,000 distinct CDR3 sequences; about 7.1% are singletons. Specimen: CD4+ T cells sorted from PBMCs, collected 15 days after the yellow fever booster vaccination. The receptors originated from a man aged 25 to 40 who received the YFV17D yellow fever vaccine.

This chain joins TRBV12-3 or TRBV12-4 and TRBJ1-2, with a tentative D call TRBD1 (5 bases). Trimming took off 5 bases at V and 7 bases at J, with 20 bases between the two ends. The CDR3 contains 15 residues. CDR3 region: CASSTTRGMSGGYTF. The DNA of the CDR3 is TGTGCCAGCAGTACTACGAGGGGAATGAGTGGTGGCTACACCTTC.

The chain joins TRBV10-1 to TRBJ2-3; D is ambiguous. Deletions cut 0 bases from V and 6 bases from J, with 13 bases between. This CDR3 comprises 15 residues. Per the germline V gene, CDR1 is WNHNN and CDR2 is SYGVQD (reference sequence). This chain's CDR3 is CASSESILAADTQYF. Here the CDR3 DNA reads TGCGCCAGCAGTGAGTCGATTTTAGCCGCGGATACGCAGTATTTT.

This clonotype showed up just a few times. CDR3 in amino acids: CSARLGGGGGNQPQHF. As DNA, the CDR3 is TGCAGTGCTAGATTGGGAGGTGGTGGTGGCAATCAGCCCCAGCATTTT. This rearrangement joins TRBV20-1 to TRBJ1-5, with D uncertain. Between the trimmed V and J ends, which lost 2 bases and 2 bases, there was a span of 16 bases. Germline CDR1 reads DFQATT; CDR2 reads SNEGSKA (reference sequence). The CDR3 covers 16 residues.

The chain recombines TRBV5-4 with TRBJ1-6; maybe TRBD1 (5 bases). The CDR3 sequence is 14 residues long. The V and J ends lost 2 bases and 7 bases respectively, with 10 bases between them. CDR1 and CDR2 (germline): SGHNT, YYREEE (reference sequence). The CDR3, as DNA: TGTGCCAGCAGCTTTGGGGGGAAGAATTCACCCCTCCACTTT. Amino acid sequence: CASSFGGKNSPLHF.

The chain carries TRBV5-5 and TRBJ2-7; possible D gene TRBD2, 5 bases. The CDR3 has 16 residues. The V and J ends lost 0 bases and 0 bases respectively, with 13 bases between them. CDR1 and CDR2 (germline): SGHKS, YYEKEE (reference sequence). Here the CDR3 DNA reads TGTGCCAGCAGCTTGGAAGGAGGAGTTACCTCCTACGAGCAGTACTTC. This gives the protein CASSLEGGVTSYEQYF.

This clonotype was seen a handful of times. DNA for the CDR3: TGTGCCAGCAGTTACTGGCCCGCGGCGGGCAATCAGCCCCAGCATTTT. Translated, it gives CASSYWPAAGNQPQHF. V and J are TRBV6-2 or TRBV6-3 and TRBJ1-5; D remains ambiguous. CDR3 length: 16 amino acids. From germline, CDR1 is MNHEY and CDR2 SVGEGT. V was shortened by 1 base and J by 2 bases, with 12 bases between the two germline ends.

Concerning this clonotype itself: A much more abundant neighbour one base away suggests this may be a read error. This chain connects TRBV12-3 or TRBV12-4 to TRBJ1-2, with 8 positions matching TRBD1. The CDR3 length is 12 residues. DNA for the CDR3: TGTGCCAGCAGTCCAGGGGGCTATAGCTACACCTTC. It is translated as CASSPGGYSYTF.

The sample holds a few counts of this clonotype. The chain uses TRBV14 and TRBJ2-1; TRBD2 aligns across 13 bases. V dropped 3 bases and J dropped 4; count of bases not matched to a gene: 6. Germline assignment: CDR1 SGHDN and CDR2 FVKESK. There are 17 residues in the CDR3. The CDR3, as DNA: TGTGCCAGCAGCCATAGGCCGGGACTAGCGGGGTACAATGAGCAGTTCTTC. Translated, it gives CASSHRPGLAGYNEQFF.

This clonotype was seen more than once but under ten times. V is TRBV6-1 and J is TRBJ2-1, with D perhaps TRBD2 (7 bases). The CDR3 sequence is 15 residues long. The germline gives CDR1 MNHNS, CDR2 SASEGT. V lost 6 bases to trimming and J lost 4 bases, with 16 bases between them. This chain's CDR3 is CASSPRGAGYNEQFF. The DNA of the CDR3 is TGTGCCAGCAGCCCCCGGGGGGCCGGATACAATGAGCAGTTCTTC.

This clonotype was seen a few times. This sequence joins TRBV5-1 and TRBJ2-1; TRBD2 agrees at 8 bases. This CDR3 spans 14 amino acids. The germline V gene has CDR1 SGHRS and CDR2 YFSETQ. Trimming cost V 3 bases and J 7 bases; bases outside gene matches: 6. The CDR3 region is CASSWRTSPNEQFF. The DNA for the CDR3 is TGCGCCAGCAGCTGGCGGACTAGCCCGAATGAGCAGTTCTTC. Full variable domain (missing parts from reference TRBV5-1 and TRBJ2-1): KAGVTQTPRYLIKTRGQQVTLSCSPISGHRSVSWYQQTPGQGLQFLFEYFSETQRNKGNFPGRFSGRQFSNSRSEMNVSTLELGDSALYLCASSWRTSPNEQFFGPGTRLTVL.

A few counts support this clonotype. The rearrangement uses TRBV14 and TRBJ2-5; TRBD2 agrees at 9 bases. V dropped 0 bases and J dropped 7; count of bases not matched to a gene: 12. CDR3 size: 17 residues. From germline, CDR1 is SGHDN and CDR2 FVKESK. As DNA, the CDR3 is TGTGCCAGCAGCCAAGATAGGAGCGGGAGGCCCTCCGGGACCCAGTACTTC. This translates into CASSQDRSGRPSGTQYF.

V and J are TRBV7-8 and TRBJ2-5, with D possibly being TRBD2 (5 bases). V lost 8 bases and J lost 5, with 21 bases in between. The CDR3 is 15 residues long. The germline V gene has CDR1 SGHVS and CDR2 FQNEAQ. The CDR3 DNA reads TGTGCCAGCGGCAAGAGGGTAGTAACCGCCGAGACCCAGTACTTC. Translation gives CASGKRVVTAETQYF.

The chain combines TRBV14 with TRBJ2-1, with D possibly TRBD2 on 5 matching bases. The CDR3 sequence is 18 residues long. V was clipped by 4 bases and J by 1 base, with 20 bases between them. CDR1 is SGHDN and CDR2 is FVKESK in the germline V gene. The CDR3 loop is CASSLCSGWRTSYNEQFF. The CDR3, as DNA: TGTGCCAGCAGCCTATGTTCGGGGTGGAGGACTTCCTACAATGAGCAGTTCTTC.

In its sample, this clonotype was seen a few times. The chain has TRBV7-2 and TRBJ2-5; D unclear. V was clipped by 0 bases and J by 5 bases, with 7 bases between them. Per the germline V gene, CDR1 is SGHTA and CDR2 is FQGNSA. The CDR3 runs to 13 residues. For the CDR3, the DNA is TGTGCCAGCAGCTTAGCCCTTATGGAGACCCAGTACTTC. Residues: CASSLALMETQYF.

The J gene is TRBJ2-1, the V gene TRBV7-8; 12 bases match TRBD2. After removal of 5 bases from V and 6 bases from J, the junction contained 5 bases not matched to a gene. Germline V gene data show CDR1 as SGHVS and CDR2 as FQNEAQ. The CDR3 length is 15 residues. CDR3 loop: CASSPLAGGVNEQFF. CDR3 sequence (DNA): TGTGCCAGCAGCCCACTAGCGGGAGGAGTCAATGAGCAGTTCTTC.

This clonotype was observed a few times. The chain uses TRBV12-3 or TRBV12-4 and TRBJ2-1; 9 bases align to TRBD2. This CDR3 region has 14 residues. The V and J ends lost 7 bases and 9 bases, in that order; junction bases with no gene match: 10. The CDR3 nucleotides read TGTGCCAGCACCCGGGTAGCGGGAGCGAGTGAGCAGTTCTTC. Amino acids: CASTRVAGASEQFF.

The V gene is TRBV7-2, the J gene TRBJ1-1; D uncertain. CDR1 and CDR2 from the germline V gene are SGHTA and FQGNSA. Trimming cost V 0 bases and J 3 bases, with 11 bases left between them. The CDR3 is 15 amino acids. This CDR3 reads CASSLAAGGYTEAFF. CDR3 coding DNA: TGTGCCAGCAGCTTAGCAGCAGGAGGTTACACTGAAGCTTTCTTT.

The chain is built from TRBV5-1 and TRBJ2-1; D remains ambiguous. CDR3 size: 13 residues. V gave up 3 bases and J gave up 8 bases, with 12 bases separating them. Germline loops: CDR1 SGHRS, CDR2 YFSETQ. The CDR3 protein is CASSSPHIDEQFF. CDR3 DNA: TGCGCCAGCAGCTCGCCACATATCGATGAGCAGTTCTTC.

The table lists this clonotype with a few counts. The gene calls are TRBV12-3 or TRBV12-4 and TRBJ2-7; 8 bases are a match to TRBD1. The V gene end was trimmed by 5 bases and the J gene end by 5 bases; junction bases not matched to a gene: 8. CDR3 size: 14 residues. The CDR3 here is CASSPKTGEDEQYF. CDR3 bases: TGTGCCAGCAGTCCAAAGACAGGGGAGGACGAGCAGTACTTC.

This clonotype was seen a handful of times. The genes are TRBV5-4 and TRBJ2-1; 7 nucleotides line up with TRBD2. Trimming removed 0 bases from V and 9 bases from J; junction bases left unmatched: 6. From germline, CDR1 is SGHNT and CDR2 YYREEE (reference sequence). The CDR3 runs to 14 residues. The DNA of the CDR3 is TGTGCCAGCAGCTTGGCGGGAGGATCGGGTGAGCAGTTCTTC. It codes for CASSLAGGSGEQFF.

The chain employs TRBV10-3 and TRBJ2-5; D assignment may be TRBD1 or TRBD2 (6 bases each). CDR3 length equals 16 residues. Germline CDR1 reads ENHRY; CDR2 reads SYGVKD. V was pared by 4 bases and J by 4 bases, with 19 bases between. CDR3 protein: CAISVGGRAWSETQYF. In nucleotides, the CDR3 is TGTGCCATCAGTGTTGGGGGGCGCGCGTGGTCAGAGACCCAGTACTTC.

The V call is TRBV11-2, the J call TRBJ2-3; no firm D call. V lost 5 bases to trimming and J lost 0 bases, with 12 bases between them. Per germline, CDR1 SGHAT and CDR2 FQNNGV. CDR3 size: 15 residues. CDR3 in DNA: TGTGCCAGCAGCCTCGATCCGCCTAGCACAGATACGCAGTATTTT. Its protein is CASSLDPPSTDTQYF.

This clonotype was counted ten times or more. The chain couples TRBV5-5 to TRBJ2-1; 10 bases agree with TRBD2. The V segment lost 9 bases and the J segment 2 bases; nucleotides outside the gene matches: 2. In germline, CDR1 is SGHKS, CDR2 YYEKEE (reference sequence). CDR3 size: 13 residues. CDR3 bases: TGTGCCACCGGGACTAGCGCCTACAATGAGCAGTTCTTC. Protein product: CATGTSAYNEQFF.

As for this clonotype: One end of the junction is discordant with germline, which a read error may explain. The gene calls are TRBV2 and TRBJ2-5; possible D gene TRBD1, 5 bases. Per the germline V gene, CDR1 is SNHLY and CDR2 is FYNNEI. The CDR3 has 11 residues. CDR3 bases: TGTGCCGGCAGGGTTAGGGAGACCCAGTACTTC. Its protein is CAGRVRETQYF.

The CDR3 here is CASSPRWTGGPDTQYF. CDR3 coding DNA: TGTGCCAGCAGCCCCCGGTGGACAGGGGGGCCAGATACGCAGTATTTT. V usage is TRBV7-2 and J usage is TRBJ2-3; 10 nucleotides match TRBD1. Germline V gene data show CDR1 as SGHTA and CDR2 as FQGNSA. Trimming at V came to 5 bases and at J to 4 bases, leaving 9 bases not matched to a gene. The CDR3 length is 16 residues.